A selection of T cell receptor beta chains follows, all from one sample in a study of shared clonotypes between healthy human individuals. Generated by immunoSEQ multiplex PCR, the TCRdb table keeps only in-frame clones and is missing some. Of roughly 2 million clones listed, approximately 96% are singletons. The sequenced material came from naive CD4+ T cells sorted from blood. The receptor set was obtained from a man younger than 35 in good health. The CDR3 runs from the conserved cysteine through the conserved F or W. The D gene is left open where the match is weak. Clone size is given for some rows only: seen once, a few or many times, or a class if the clone is expanded.

NA | 15 | TRBJ1-6 | NA | TRBV5-1 | CASSLGTGANSPLHF | TGCGCCAGCAGCTTGGGAACGGGGGCAAATTCACCCCTCCACTTT
NA | 14 | TRBJ2-1 | NA | TRBV29-1 | CSVQGLLSYNEQFF | TGCAGCGTCCAAGGACTACTGAGCTACAATGAGCAGTTCTTC
NA | 14 | TRBJ1-1 | NA | TRBV10-3 | CAISDLRLNTEAFF | TGTGCCATCAGTGACCTAAGGTTGAACACTGAAGCTTTCTTT
NA | 13 | TRBJ2-1 | NA | TRBV18 | CASSPGLDSEQFF | TGTGCCAGCTCACCCGGCCTTGACAGTGAGCAGTTCTTC
once | 13 | TRBJ2-2 | NA | TRBV28 | CASVLPNTGELFF | TGTGCCAGTGTACTCCCGAACACCGGGGAGCTGTTTTTT
NA | 15 | TRBJ1-1 | TRBD1 | TRBV18 | CASSPGQGAYTEAFF | TGTGCCAGCTCACCCGGACAGGGGGCCTACACTGAAGCTTTCTTT
NA | 15 | TRBJ1-3 | NA | TRBV18 | CASSPGESSGNTIYF | TGTGCCAGCTCACCGGGGGAAAGCTCTGGAAACACCATATATTTT
NA | 16 | TRBJ1-6 | NA | TRBV28 | CASSSSGQGGRSPLHF | TGTGCCAGCAGTTCAAGCGGCCAGGGTGGACGGTCACCCCTCCACTTT
NA | 16 | TRBJ1-4 | NA | TRBV5-1 | CASSLAQSPVGEKLFF | TGCGCCAGCAGCTTGGCCCAGTCCCCTGTTGGTGAAAAACTGTTTTTT
once | 18 | TRBJ2-2 | TRBD2 | TRBV11-2 | CASSFDLAGDWNTGELFF | TGTGCCAGCAGCTTTGACCTAGCGGGGGACTGGAACACCGGGGAGCTGTTTTTT
NA | 15 | TRBJ1-3 | TRBD1 | TRBV6-6 | CASSTTGGNGNTIYF | TGTGCCAGCAGTACGACAGGGGGGAACGGAAACACCATATATTTT
NA | 13 | TRBJ1-4 | TRBD1 | TRBV7-2 | CASSNRGNEKLFF | TGTGCCAGCAGCAACAGGGGGAATGAAAAACTGTTTTTT
NA | 14 | TRBJ2-2 | NA | TRBV5-1 | CASSLGSVPGELFF | TGCGCCAGCAGCTTGGGGTCTGTCCCCGGGGAGCTGTTTTTT
NA | 13 | TRBJ2-7 | NA | TRBV7-2 | CASSLGSHYEQYF | TGTGCCAGCAGCTTGGGGTCACACTACGAGCAGTACTTC
NA | 14 | TRBJ2-7 | TRBD1 | TRBV19 | CASRDTGGNHEQYF | TGTGCCAGTAGGGATACAGGGGGCAACCACGAGCAGTACTTC
NA | 15 | TRBJ1-4 | TRBD1 | TRBV7-2 | CASSFTDRGKEKLFF | TGTGCCAGCAGCTTCACGGACAGGGGAAAGGAAAAACTGTTTTTT
NA | 15 | TRBJ1-1 | NA | TRBV28 | CASRKQGPMNTEAFF | TGTGCCAGCAGAAAACAGGGACCCATGAACACTGAAGCTTTCTTT
NA | 14 | TRBJ1-1 | NA | TRBV30 | CAWESWGVGTEAFF | TGTGCCTGGGAGAGTTGGGGGGTTGGCACTGAAGCTTTCTTT
NA | 14 | TRBJ1-6 | NA | TRBV19 | CASATAMGNSPLHF | TGTGCCAGCGCGACAGCGATGGGTAATTCACCCCTCCACTTT
NA | 14 | TRBJ1-2 | NA | TRBV6-5 | CASSYGAGNYGYTF | TGTGCCAGCAGTTATGGGGCAGGGAACTATGGCTACACCTTC
NA | 22 | TRBJ2-7 | NA | TRBV12-2 | CASRKVVLPGTKGSEASYEQYF | TGTGCAAGCCGCAAGGTGGTATTGCCGGGGACTAAGGGCTCGGAGGCTTCCTACGAGCAGTACTTC
NA | 13 | TRBJ1-4 | NA | TRBV2 | CASGRGSREKLFF | TGTGCCAGCGGAAGGGGCTCCAGGGAAAAACTGTTTTTT
NA | 13 | TRBJ1-2 | TRBD1 | TRBV5-4 | CASSRTGGEGYTF | TGTGCCAGCAGCCGAACAGGGGGCGAAGGCTACACCTTC
NA | 13 | TRBJ2-7 | NA | TRBV6-1 | CATTQTAPYEQYF | TGTGCCACAACCCAGACAGCACCCTACGAGCAGTACTTC
once | 12 | TRBJ1-6 | NA | TRBV18 | CASSEYNSPLHF | TGTGCCAGCTCCGAATATAATTCACCCCTCCACTTT
NA | 15 | TRBJ1-2 | NA | TRBV5-6 | CASSLADRKEVGYTF | TGTGCCAGCAGCTTGGCCGACAGGAAAGAAGTGGGCTACACCTTC
NA | 14 | TRBJ1-2 | NA | TRBV2 | CASSGTQTLYGYTF | TGTGCCAGCAGTGGGACGCAGACACTCTATGGCTACACCTTC
NA | 12 | TRBJ1-1 | NA | TRBV5-1 | CASSLDQRAAFF | TGCGCCAGCAGCTTGGACCAGCGGGCGGCTTTCTTT
NA | 14 | TRBJ2-4 | TRBD1 | TRBV6-6 | CASVGTERNGIQYF | TGTGCCAGCGTTGGGACAGAGCGCAATGGGATTCAGTACTTC
NA | 13 | TRBJ2-5 | NA | TRBV5-4 | CASSLLGRETQYF | TGTGCCAGCAGCTTGTTGGGCCGGGAGACCCAGTACTTC
NA | 14 | TRBJ1-2 | NA | TRBV11-2 | CASRGSSTYYGYTF | TGTGCCAGCAGGGGGAGCAGCACCTACTATGGCTACACCTTC
NA | 16 | TRBJ2-7 | TRBD2 | TRBV7-2 | CASSLALSGGSHEQYF | TGTGCCAGCAGCTTAGCGCTGAGCGGGGGTAGCCACGAGCAGTACTTC
NA | 13 | TRBJ1-2 | NA | TRBV10-3 | CAISQVAGGAYTF | TGTGCCATCAGCCAGGTCGCCGGGGGGGCTTACACCTTC
NA | 13 | TRBJ2-1 | NA | TRBV10-3 | CAITDLGENKQFF | TGTGCCATCACCGATCTAGGGGAGAACAAGCAGTTCTTC
NA | 15 | TRBJ2-2 | TRBD2 | TRBV7-3 | CASSQRTSGAGELFF | TGTGCCAGCAGCCAGCGGACTAGCGGGGCCGGGGAGCTGTTTTTT
NA | 13 | TRBJ1-5 | NA | TRBV6-5 | CASSPVRGQPQHF | TGTGCCAGCAGCCCCGTGAGGGGACAGCCCCAGCATTTT
NA | 16 | TRBJ2-7 | NA | TRBV5-1 | CASSLSPPGTSYEQYF | TGCGCCAGCAGCTTGTCCCCACCCGGCACTTCCTACGAGCAGTACTTC
NA | 14 | TRBJ2-7 | TRBD1 | TRBV6-6 | CASRLGQQTYEQYF | TGTGCCAGCAGATTGGGACAGCAAACCTACGAGCAGTACTTC
NA | 13 | TRBJ2-7 | NA | TRBV5-4 | CASSLNSYGEQYF | TGTGCCAGCAGCTTGAACAGCTATGGCGAGCAGTACTTC
NA | 12 | TRBJ1-3 | NA | TRBV6-5 | CASSSPGNTIYF | TGTGCCAGCAGCTCACCTGGAAACACCATATATTTT
NA | 18 | TRBJ2-1 | NA | TRBV30 | CAWSTSKTGRSSYNEQFF | TGTGCCTGGAGTACTTCTAAGACAGGGAGGAGCTCCTACAATGAGCAGTTCTTC
NA | 11 | TRBJ1-2 | NA | TRBV20-1 | CSARTVKGYTF | TGCAGTGCTAGGACGGTCAAGGGCTACACCTTC
NA | 15 | TRBJ1-4 | NA | TRBV7-2 | CASSLGGSGGEKLFF | TGTGCCAGCAGCTTAGGAGGGTCAGGCGGAGAAAAACTGTTTTTT
NA | 15 | TRBJ2-4 | NA | TRBV15 | CATSRESRARDIQYF | TGTGCCACCAGCAGAGAATCCAGGGCGAGGGACATTCAGTACTTC
few | 13 | TRBJ1-2 | NA | TRBV7-8 | CASSSSGGYGYTF | TGTGCCAGCAGCTCAAGCGGGGGCTATGGCTACACCTTC
NA | 15 | TRBJ1-3 | NA | TRBV28 | CASGELGPSGNTIYF | TGTGCCAGCGGCGAGTTGGGACCGTCTGGAAACACCATATATTTT
NA | 12 | TRBJ2-1 | NA | TRBV19 | CASSSSGPEQFF | TGTGCCAGTAGTAGCTCAGGCCCCGAGCAGTTCTTC